The next 15 T cell receptor beta chains were all read from a single sample in a study of blood T cell repertoires in COVID-19 (dated by TCRdb to 2018 to 2021). Libraries were prepared through the immunoSEQ multiplex PCR assay. The immuneACCESS repertoire file appears here via TCRdb, limited to in-frame rearrangements. These files lack a portion of the clones; in checked studies, under half of the deficit traces to unresolved V genes, and the cause of the others is not known. Within this sample are over 250,000 clones, with about nine tenths of them counted one time only. 1.9% of the sample goes to the ten largest clones. Sequenced: PBMCs or T cells enriched from blood (not recorded which). The source of these receptors is an older woman who had recovered from COVID-19.

The chain carries TRBV7-6 and TRBJ1-6, with 11 bases lining up with TRBD1. V gave up 5 bases and J gave up 6 bases; unmatched junction bases: 6. The CDR3 covers 16 residues. From germline, CDR1 is SGHVS and CDR2 FNYEAQ. The CDR3 reads CASSLGQGGFNSPLHF. For the CDR3, the DNA is TGTGCCAGCAGCCTGGGACAGGGGGGCTTTAATTCACCCCTCCACTTT.

The rearrangement links TRBV2 to TRBJ2-7; 12 bases map to TRBD2. CDR3 size: 17 residues. CDR1 and CDR2 from the germline V gene are SNHLY and FYNNEI. Unmatched junction bases numbered 8, after V lost 3 bases and J lost 2 bases. The CDR3 here is CASSDATSGGATYEQYF. The DNA of the CDR3 is TGTGCCAGCAGTGACGCGACTAGCGGGGGCGCAACCTACGAGCAGTACTTC.

The chain recombines TRBV28 with TRBJ1-1, with 9 bases fitting TRBD1. The CDR3 has 12 amino acids. With V trimmed by 4 bases and J by 10 bases, 4 bases remained unmatched. Germline loops: CDR1 MDHEN, CDR2 SYDVKM. CDR3 coding DNA: TGTGCCAGCAGTTCCGGGACAGGGCTAGCTTTCTTT. Protein product: CASSSGTGLAFF.

The chain combines TRBV25-1 with TRBJ1-1, with 9 bases aligning to TRBD1. Germline CDR1 and CDR2: MGHDK and SYGVNS. The length of the CDR3 is 14 residues. Trimming took 6 bases from V and 1 from J; bases not matched to a gene: 3. The CDR3 DNA reads TGTGCCAGCAGGGGACAGGGCGCGAACACTGAAGCTTTCTTT. This encodes CASRGQGANTEAFF.

This clone was seen once. This chain links TRBV5-1 with TRBJ2-7; TRBD1 agrees at 7 bases. The J segment lost 5 bases and the V segment lost 4 bases, leaving 9 bases of the junction unmatched. The length of the CDR3 is 14 residues. Germline assignment: CDR1 SGHRS and CDR2 YFSETQ. Here the CDR3 DNA reads TGCGCCAGCAGCGCCCAGGGGGAATTGAACGAGCAGTACTTC. As protein: CASSAQGELNEQYF.

This clone was picked up a small number of times. The chain joins TRBV18 to TRBJ1-1; D call uncertain. The germline V and J ends were trimmed by 3 bases and 5 bases, with 16 bases remaining between them. CDR3 length: 15 amino acids. Germline CDR1 is KGHSH and CDR2 is LQKENI. CDR3 protein: CASSPYGELSTEAFF. The CDR3 bases are TGTGCCAGCTCACCTTACGGGGAGTTGTCGACTGAAGCTTTCTTT.

This chain uses TRBV7-3 with TRBJ2-1; D gene uncertain. CDR1 is SGHTA, CDR2 FQGTGA, per germline. The V and J ends lost 5 bases and 5 bases respectively, with 16 bases between them. CDR3 size: 15 residues. For the CDR3, the DNA is TGTGCCAGCAGCCCCACTAAGGAAGATAACAATGAGCAGTTCTTC. Translating gives CASSPTKEDNNEQFF. The full variable domain, rest sourced from reference TRBV7-3 and TRBJ2-1, is GAGVSQTPSNKVTEKGKYVELRCDPISGHTALYWYRQSLGQGPEFLIYFQGTGAADDSGLPNDRFFAVRPEGSVSTLKIQRTERGDSAVYLCASSPTKEDNNEQFFGPGTRLTVL.

J is TRBJ2-7 and V is TRBV19, with a weak D call TRBD2 (5 bases). This CDR3 is 14 amino acids long. The V gene's germline CDR1 is LNHDA and CDR2 SQIVND (reference sequence). V lost 4 bases, J lost 3 bases, and 13 bases lay in between. The CDR3 DNA is TGTGCCAGTAGTAACCCCGGACTGCACTACGAGCAGTACTTC. Translated, it gives CASSNPGLHYEQYF.

The gene calls are TRBV6-5 and TRBJ2-7; 13 bases agree with TRBD2. The CDR3 has 15 residues. V was pared by 0 bases and J by 6 bases, with 2 bases of the junction left unmatched. Germline lookup yields CDR1 MNHEY and CDR2 SVGAGI. The CDR3 region is CASSYSGLAGSEQYF. The CDR3 DNA is TGTGCCAGCAGTTACTCGGGACTAGCGGGGAGCGAGCAGTACTTC.

This rearrangement joins TRBV28 to TRBJ1-2; 7 nucleotides match TRBD1. This CDR3 comprises 15 residues. J gave up 6 bases and V 6 bases, and 13 bases lay outside the gene matches. The V gene's germline CDR1 is MDHEN and CDR2 SYDVKM. The CDR3, as DNA: TGTGCCAGCAGCTCCCAAGGACAGGTCGAGGATGGCTACACCTTC. As protein: CASSSQGQVEDGYTF.

This clone was seen once. The chain is built from TRBV10-1 and TRBJ1-3, with D unclear. This CDR3 spans 16 amino acids. Trimming took off 2 bases at V and 0 bases at J, with 11 bases between the two ends. The V gene's germline CDR1 is WNHNN and CDR2 SYGVQD (reference sequence). Written as DNA, the CDR3 is TGCGCCAGCAGTGAGGCCCCGACGGGCTCTGGAAACACCATATATTTT. It specifies CASSEAPTGSGNTIYF.

The rearrangement joins TRBV28 to TRBJ1-5; D is possibly TRBD1 (5 bases). Trimming removed 6 bases from V and 3 bases from J, with 12 bases in between. The CDR3 covers 14 residues. CDR1 is MDHEN and CDR2 is SYDVKM in the germline V gene. The CDR3 DNA reads as TGTGCCAGCAGGCCCGGGGGACCCAATCAGCCCCAGCATTTT. This codes for CASRPGGPNQPQHF.

This clone was seen a few times. The rearrangement uses TRBV12-3 or TRBV12-4 and TRBJ2-7; D remains ambiguous. Trimming left V 6 bases short and J 1 base short, with 4 bases between. The CDR3 runs 11 residues. The CDR3 loop reads CASSPSYEQYF. The CDR3 DNA is TGTGCCAGCAGCCCATCCTACGAGCAGTACTTC.

V and J are TRBV24-1 and TRBJ2-1; TRBD2 matches at 14 bases. V trimming: 4 bases; J trimming: 0 bases; junction bases outside the gene matches: 4. This CDR3 region has 18 residues. Germline V gives CDR1 KGHDR, CDR2 SFDVKD. The CDR3 DNA is TGTGCCACCAGTGACGTCGGGACTAGCGGGAGCTCCTACAATGAGCAGTTCTTC. This translates into CATSDVGTSGSSYNEQFF.

The rearrangement joins TRBV7-9 to TRBJ2-1; the match to TRBD2 covers 12 bases. V was pared by 2 bases and J by 9 bases, with 2 bases of the junction left unmatched. CDR3 length: 14 residues. From germline, CDR1 is SEHNR and CDR2 FQNEAQ (reference sequence). CDR3 region: CASSLLAGGREQFF. The CDR3 DNA reads as TGTGCCAGCAGCTTACTAGCGGGGGGGCGTGAGCAGTTCTTC. Full variable domain (remainder filled in from reference TRBV7-9 and TRBJ2-1): DTGVSQNPRHKITKRGQNVTFRCDPISEHNRLYWYRQTLGQGPEFLTYFQNEAQLEKSRLLSDRFSAERPKGSFSTLEIQRTEQGDSAMYLCASSLLAGGREQFFGPGTRLTVL.